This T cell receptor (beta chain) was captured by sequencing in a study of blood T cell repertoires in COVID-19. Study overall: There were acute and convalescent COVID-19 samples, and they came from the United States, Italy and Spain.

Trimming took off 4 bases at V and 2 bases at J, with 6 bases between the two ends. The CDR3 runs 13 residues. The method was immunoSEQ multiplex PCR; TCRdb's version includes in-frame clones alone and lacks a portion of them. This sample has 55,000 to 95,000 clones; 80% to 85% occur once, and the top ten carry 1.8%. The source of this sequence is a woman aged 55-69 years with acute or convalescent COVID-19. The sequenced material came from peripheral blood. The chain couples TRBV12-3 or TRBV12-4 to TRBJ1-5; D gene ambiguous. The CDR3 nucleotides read TGTGCCAGCAGTTCCACAGGCAATCAGCCCCAGCATTTT. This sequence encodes CASSSTGNQPQHF.